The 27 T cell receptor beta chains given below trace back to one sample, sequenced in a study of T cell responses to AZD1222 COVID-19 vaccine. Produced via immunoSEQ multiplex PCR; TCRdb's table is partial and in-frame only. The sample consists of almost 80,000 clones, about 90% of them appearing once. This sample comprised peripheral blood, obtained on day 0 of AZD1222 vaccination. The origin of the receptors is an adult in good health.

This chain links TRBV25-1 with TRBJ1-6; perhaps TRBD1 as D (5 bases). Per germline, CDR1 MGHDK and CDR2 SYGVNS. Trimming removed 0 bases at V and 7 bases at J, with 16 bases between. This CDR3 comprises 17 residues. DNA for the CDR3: TGTGCCAGCAGTGAATACCGGGGAGGGGTACTGAATTCACCCCTCCACTTT. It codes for CASSEYRGGVLNSPLHF.

The CDR3 region has the DNA TGTGCCAGCTCCGGGACTCAGAACACCGGGGAGCTGTTTTTT. Protein sequence: CASSGTQNTGELFF. The chain joins TRBV6-4 to TRBJ2-2; tentatively, D is TRBD2 (6 bases). This CDR3 is 14 amino acids long. Germline CDR1 MRHNA, CDR2 SNTAGT. V shed 8 bases and J shed 1 base, with 11 bases lying between them.

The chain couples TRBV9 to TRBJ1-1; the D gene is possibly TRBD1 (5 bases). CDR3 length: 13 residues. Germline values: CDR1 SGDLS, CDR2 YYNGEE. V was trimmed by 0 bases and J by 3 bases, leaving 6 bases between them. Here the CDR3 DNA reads TGTGCCAGCAGCGTAGGCAGGGACACTGAAGCTTTCTTT. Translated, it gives CASSVGRDTEAFF. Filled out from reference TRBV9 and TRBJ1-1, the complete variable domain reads DSGVTQTPKHLITATGQRVTLRCSPRSGDLSVYWYQQSLDQGLQFLIQYYNGEERAKGNILERFSAQQFPDLHSELNLSSLELGDSALYFCASSVGRDTEAFFGQGTRLTVV.

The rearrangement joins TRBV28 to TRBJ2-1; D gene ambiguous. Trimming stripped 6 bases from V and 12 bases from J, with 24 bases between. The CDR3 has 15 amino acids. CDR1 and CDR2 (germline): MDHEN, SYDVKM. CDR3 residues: CASSLLNPPAGGQFF. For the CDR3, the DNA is TGTGCCAGCAGCCTTCTTAACCCGCCGGCAGGTGGGCAGTTCTTC.

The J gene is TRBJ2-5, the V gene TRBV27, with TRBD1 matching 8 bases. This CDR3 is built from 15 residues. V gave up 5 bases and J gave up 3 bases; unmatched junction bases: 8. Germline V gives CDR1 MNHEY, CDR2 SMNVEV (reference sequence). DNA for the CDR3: TGTGCCAGCAGTACCCGCAGGGGGCGCGAAGAGACCCAGTACTTC. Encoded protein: CASSTRRGREETQYF.

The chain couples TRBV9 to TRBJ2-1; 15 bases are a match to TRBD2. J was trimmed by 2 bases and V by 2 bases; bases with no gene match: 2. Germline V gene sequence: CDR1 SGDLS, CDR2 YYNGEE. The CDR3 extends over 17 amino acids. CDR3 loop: CASSVGLAGGTYNEQFF. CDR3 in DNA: TGTGCCAGCAGCGTGGGACTAGCGGGAGGTACCTACAATGAGCAGTTCTTC.

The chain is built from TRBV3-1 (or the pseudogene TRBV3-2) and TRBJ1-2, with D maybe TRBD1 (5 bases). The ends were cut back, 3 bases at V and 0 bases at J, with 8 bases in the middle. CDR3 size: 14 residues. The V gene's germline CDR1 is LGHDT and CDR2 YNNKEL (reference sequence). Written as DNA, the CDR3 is TGTGCCAGCAGCCAGGGACGGACTAACTATGGCTACACCTTC. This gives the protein CASSQGRTNYGYTF.

The CDR3 region is CASSLEARADEQFF. In nucleotides, the CDR3 is TGTGCCAGCAGCTTGGAGGCGAGAGCGGATGAGCAGTTCTTC. The chain has TRBV5-6 and TRBJ2-1; possible D gene TRBD2, 5 bases. The CDR3 covers 14 residues. Trimming took off 0 bases at V and 8 bases at J, with 12 bases between the two ends. Germline lookup yields CDR1 SGHDT and CDR2 YYEEEE.

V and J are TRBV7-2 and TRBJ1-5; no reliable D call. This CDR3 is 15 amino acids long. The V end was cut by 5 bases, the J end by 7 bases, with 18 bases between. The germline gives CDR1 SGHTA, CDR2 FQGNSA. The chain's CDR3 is CASSRHAGLEQPQHF. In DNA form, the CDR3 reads TGTGCCAGCAGCCGGCACGCGGGGTTAGAACAGCCCCAGCATTTT.

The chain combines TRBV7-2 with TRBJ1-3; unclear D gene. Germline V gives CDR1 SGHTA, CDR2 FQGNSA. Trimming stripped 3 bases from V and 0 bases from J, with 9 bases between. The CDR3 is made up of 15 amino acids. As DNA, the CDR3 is TGTGCCAGCAGCTTGGCCAGTACCTCTGGAAACACCATATATTTT. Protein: CASSLASTSGNTIYF.

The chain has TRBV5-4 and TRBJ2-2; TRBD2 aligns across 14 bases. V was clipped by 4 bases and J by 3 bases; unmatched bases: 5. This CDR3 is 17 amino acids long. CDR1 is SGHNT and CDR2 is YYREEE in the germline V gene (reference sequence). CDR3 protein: CASSRGLAGVDTGELFF. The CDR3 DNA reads TGTGCCAGCAGCCGGGGACTAGCGGGAGTTGACACCGGGGAGCTGTTTTTT.

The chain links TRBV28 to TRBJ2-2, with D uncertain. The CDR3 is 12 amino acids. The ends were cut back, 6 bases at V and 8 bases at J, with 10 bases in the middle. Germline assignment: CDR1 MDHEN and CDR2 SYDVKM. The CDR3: CASSLPPGELFF. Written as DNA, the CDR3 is TGTGCCAGCAGCCTCCCCCCGGGGGAGCTGTTTTTT.

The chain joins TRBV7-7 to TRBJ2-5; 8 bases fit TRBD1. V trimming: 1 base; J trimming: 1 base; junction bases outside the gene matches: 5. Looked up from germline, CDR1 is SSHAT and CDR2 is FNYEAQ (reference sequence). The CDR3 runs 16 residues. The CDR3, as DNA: TGTGCCAGCAGCTTAGGCCCCGGGACAGGCCAAGAGACCCAGTACTTC. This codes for CASSLGPGTGQETQYF.

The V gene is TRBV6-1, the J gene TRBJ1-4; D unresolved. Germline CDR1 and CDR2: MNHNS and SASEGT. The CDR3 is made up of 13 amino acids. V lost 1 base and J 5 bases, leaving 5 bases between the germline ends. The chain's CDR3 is CASSEGSNEKLFF. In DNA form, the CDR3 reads TGTGCCAGCAGTGAAGGGTCCAATGAAAAACTGTTTTTT.

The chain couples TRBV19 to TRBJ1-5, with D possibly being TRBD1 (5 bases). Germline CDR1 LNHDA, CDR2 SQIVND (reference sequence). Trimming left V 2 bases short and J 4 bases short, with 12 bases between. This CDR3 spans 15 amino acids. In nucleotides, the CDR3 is TGTGCCAGTAGTATACTCTTGGGGGTTAATCAGCCCCAGCATTTT. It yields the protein CASSILLGVNQPQHF.

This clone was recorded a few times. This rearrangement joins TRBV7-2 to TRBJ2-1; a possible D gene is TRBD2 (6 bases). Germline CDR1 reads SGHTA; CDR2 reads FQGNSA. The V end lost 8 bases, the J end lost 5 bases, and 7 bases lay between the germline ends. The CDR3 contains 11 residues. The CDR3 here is CASGLNNEQFF. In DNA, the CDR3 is TGTGCCAGCGGACTAAACAATGAGCAGTTCTTC.

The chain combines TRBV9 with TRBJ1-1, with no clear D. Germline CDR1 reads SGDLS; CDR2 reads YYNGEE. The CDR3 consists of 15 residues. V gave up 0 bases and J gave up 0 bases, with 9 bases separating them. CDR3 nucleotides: TGTGCCAGCAGCGTAGGGAGGGCGATGAACACTGAAGCTTTCTTT. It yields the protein CASSVGRAMNTEAFF.

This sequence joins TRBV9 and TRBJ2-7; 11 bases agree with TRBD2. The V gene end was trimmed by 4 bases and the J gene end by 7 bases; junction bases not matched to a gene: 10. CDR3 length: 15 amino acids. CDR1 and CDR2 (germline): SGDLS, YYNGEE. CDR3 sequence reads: CASSIGTSGPLEQYF. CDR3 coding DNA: TGTGCCAGCAGCATCGGGACTAGCGGACCCTTGGAGCAGTACTTC.

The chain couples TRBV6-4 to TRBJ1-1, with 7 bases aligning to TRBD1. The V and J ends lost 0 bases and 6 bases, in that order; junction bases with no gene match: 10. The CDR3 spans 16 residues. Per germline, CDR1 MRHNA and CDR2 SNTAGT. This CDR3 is CASSDSPGRGSAEAFF. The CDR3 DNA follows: TGTGCCAGCAGTGACTCCCCTGGCAGGGGGAGCGCTGAAGCTTTCTTT.

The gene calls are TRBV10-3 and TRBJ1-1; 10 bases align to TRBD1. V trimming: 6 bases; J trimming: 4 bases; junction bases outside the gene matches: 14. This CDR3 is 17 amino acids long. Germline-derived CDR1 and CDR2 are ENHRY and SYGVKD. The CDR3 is CAISKAGTGVGATEAFF. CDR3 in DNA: TGTGCCATCAGCAAAGCCGGGACAGGGGTCGGCGCCACTGAAGCTTTCTTT.

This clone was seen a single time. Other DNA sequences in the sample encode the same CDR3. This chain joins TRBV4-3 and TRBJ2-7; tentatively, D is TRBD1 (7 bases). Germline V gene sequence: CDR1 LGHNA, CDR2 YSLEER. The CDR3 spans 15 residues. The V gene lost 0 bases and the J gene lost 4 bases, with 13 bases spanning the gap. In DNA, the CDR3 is TGCGCCAGCAGCCAAGAACGGACAGGAGGGTACGAGCAGTACTTC. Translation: CASSQERTGGYEQYF.

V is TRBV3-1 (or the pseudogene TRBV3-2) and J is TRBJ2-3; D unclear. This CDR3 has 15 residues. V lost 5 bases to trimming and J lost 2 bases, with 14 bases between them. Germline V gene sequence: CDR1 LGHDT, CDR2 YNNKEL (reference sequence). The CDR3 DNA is TGTGCCAGCAGCGAGATCATCTTAGACACAGATACGCAGTATTTT. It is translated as CASSEIILDTDTQYF.

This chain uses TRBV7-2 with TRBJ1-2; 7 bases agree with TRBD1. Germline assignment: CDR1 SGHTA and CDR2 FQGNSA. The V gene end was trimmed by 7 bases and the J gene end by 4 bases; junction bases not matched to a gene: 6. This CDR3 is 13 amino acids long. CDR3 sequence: CASNPGQSYGYTF. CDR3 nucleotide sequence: TGTGCCAGCAACCCGGGACAGAGCTATGGCTACACCTTC.

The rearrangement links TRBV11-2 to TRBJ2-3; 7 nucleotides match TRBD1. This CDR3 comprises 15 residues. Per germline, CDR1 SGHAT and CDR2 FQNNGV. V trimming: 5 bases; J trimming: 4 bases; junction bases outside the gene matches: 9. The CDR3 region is CASSRGRGWADTQYF. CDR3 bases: TGTGCCAGCAGCCGGGGCAGGGGGTGGGCAGATACGCAGTATTTT.

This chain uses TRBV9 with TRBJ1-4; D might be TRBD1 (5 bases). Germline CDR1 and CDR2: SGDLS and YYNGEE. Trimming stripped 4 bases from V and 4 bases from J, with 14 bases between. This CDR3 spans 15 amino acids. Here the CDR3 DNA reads TGTGCCAGCAGCCAGAGGGGCAGCCTTAATGAAAAACTGTTTTTT. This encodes CASSQRGSLNEKLFF.

CDR3 protein: CASSYSVDTQYF. The CDR3, as DNA: TGTGCCAGCAGTTATAGCGTAGATACGCAGTATTTT. The V gene is TRBV28, the J gene TRBJ2-3; possibly TRBD2 for D (5 bases). Germline loops: CDR1 MDHEN, CDR2 SYDVKM. Trimming removed 4 bases at V and 5 bases at J, with 7 bases between. The CDR3 runs 12 residues.

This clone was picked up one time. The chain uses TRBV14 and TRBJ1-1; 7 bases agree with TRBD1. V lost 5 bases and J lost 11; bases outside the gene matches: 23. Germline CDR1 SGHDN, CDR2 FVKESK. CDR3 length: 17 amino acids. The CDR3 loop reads CASSYSSSGGTVGSAFF. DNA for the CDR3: TGTGCCAGCAGCTATAGCTCGAGTGGAGGGACAGTAGGTTCGGCTTTCTTT.